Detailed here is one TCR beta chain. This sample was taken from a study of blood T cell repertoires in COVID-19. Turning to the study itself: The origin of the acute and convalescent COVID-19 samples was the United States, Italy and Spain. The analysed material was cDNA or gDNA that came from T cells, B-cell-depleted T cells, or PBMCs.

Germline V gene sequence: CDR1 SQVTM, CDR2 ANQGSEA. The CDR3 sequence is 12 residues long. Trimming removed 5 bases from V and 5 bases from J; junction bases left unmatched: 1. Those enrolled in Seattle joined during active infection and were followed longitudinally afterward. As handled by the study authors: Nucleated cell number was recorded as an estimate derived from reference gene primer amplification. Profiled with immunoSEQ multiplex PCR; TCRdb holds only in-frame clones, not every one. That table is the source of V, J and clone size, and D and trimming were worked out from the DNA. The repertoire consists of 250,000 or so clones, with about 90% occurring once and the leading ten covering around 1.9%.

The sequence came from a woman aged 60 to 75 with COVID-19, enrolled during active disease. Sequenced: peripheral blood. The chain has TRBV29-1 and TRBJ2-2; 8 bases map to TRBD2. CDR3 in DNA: TGCAGCGTTCAGCGGGGGACCGGGGAGCTGTTTTTT. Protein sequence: CSVQRGTGELFF.